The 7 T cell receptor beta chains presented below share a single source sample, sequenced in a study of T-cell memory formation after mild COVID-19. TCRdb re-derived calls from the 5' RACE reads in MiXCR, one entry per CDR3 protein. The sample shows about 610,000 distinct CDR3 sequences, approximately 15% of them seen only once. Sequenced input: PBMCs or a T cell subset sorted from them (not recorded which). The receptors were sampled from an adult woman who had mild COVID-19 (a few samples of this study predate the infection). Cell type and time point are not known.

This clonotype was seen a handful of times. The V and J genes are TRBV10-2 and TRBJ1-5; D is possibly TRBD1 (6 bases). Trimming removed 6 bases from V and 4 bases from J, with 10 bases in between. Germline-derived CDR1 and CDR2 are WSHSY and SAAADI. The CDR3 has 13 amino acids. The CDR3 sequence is CASRAGENQPQHF. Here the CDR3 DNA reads TGCGCCAGCAGGGCAGGGGAAAATCAGCCCCAGCATTTT.

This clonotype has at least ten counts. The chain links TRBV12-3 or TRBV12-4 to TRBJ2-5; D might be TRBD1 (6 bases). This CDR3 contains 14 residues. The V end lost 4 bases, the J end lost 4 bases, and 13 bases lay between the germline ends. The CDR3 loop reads CASSSLTGRETQYF. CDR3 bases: TGTGCCAGCAGTTCCTTGACAGGTAGAGAGACCCAGTACTTC.

The CDR3 protein is CASSQAVGQYEQYF. DNA of the CDR3: TGCGCCAGCAGCCAAGCGGTCGGACAGTACGAGCAGTACTTC. This chain links TRBV4-1 with TRBJ2-7; possibly TRBD1 for D (6 bases). The ends were cut back, 1 base at V and 4 bases at J, with 11 bases in the middle. CDR3 length: 14 amino acids. Germline V gene lookup returns CDR1 MGHRA and CDR2 YSYEKL.

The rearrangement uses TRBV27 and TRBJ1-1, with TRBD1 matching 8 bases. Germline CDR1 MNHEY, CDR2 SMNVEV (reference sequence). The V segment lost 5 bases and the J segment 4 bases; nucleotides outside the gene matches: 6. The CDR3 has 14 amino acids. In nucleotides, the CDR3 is TGTGCCAGCAGTACAAATCAGGGGGCCACTGAAGCTTTCTTT. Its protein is CASSTNQGATEAFF.

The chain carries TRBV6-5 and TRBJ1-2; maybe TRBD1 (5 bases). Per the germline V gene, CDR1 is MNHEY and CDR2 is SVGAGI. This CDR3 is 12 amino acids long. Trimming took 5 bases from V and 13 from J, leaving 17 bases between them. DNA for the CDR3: TGTGCCAGCAGTACGGCGGAGGGGATGGGCACCTTC. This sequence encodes CASSTAEGMGTF.

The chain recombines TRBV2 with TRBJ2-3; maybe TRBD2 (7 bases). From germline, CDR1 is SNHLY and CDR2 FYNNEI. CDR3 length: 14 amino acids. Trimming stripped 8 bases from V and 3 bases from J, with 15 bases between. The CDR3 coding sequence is TGTGCCAGCCGCAGTGGGGGGGCAACAGATACGCAGTATTTT. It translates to CASRSGGATDTQYF.

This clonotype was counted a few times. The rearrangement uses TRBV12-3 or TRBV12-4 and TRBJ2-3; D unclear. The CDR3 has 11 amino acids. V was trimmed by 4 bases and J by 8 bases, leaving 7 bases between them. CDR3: CASSSASTQYF. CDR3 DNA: TGTGCCAGCAGTTCGGCTAGTACGCAGTATTTT.